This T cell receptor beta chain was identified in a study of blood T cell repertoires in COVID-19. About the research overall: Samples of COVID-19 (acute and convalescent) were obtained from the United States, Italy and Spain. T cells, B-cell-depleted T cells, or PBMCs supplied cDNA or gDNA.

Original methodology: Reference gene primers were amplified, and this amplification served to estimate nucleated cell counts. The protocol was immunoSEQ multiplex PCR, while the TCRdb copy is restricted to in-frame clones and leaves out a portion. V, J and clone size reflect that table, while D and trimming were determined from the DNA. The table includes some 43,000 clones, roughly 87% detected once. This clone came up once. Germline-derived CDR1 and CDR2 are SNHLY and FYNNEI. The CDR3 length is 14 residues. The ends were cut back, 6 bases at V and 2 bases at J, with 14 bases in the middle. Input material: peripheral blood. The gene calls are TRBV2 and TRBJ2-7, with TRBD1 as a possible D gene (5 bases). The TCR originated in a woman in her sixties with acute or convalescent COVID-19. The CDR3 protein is CASRTVTAPYEQYF. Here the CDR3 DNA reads TGTGCCAGCAGGACAGTGACAGCCCCCTACGAGCAGTACTTC. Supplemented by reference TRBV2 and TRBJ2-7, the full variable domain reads EPEVTQTPSHQVTQMGQEVILRCVPISNHLYFYWYRQILGQKVEFLVSFYNNEISEKSEIFDDQFSVERPDGSNFTLKIRSTKLEDSAMYFCASRTVTAPYEQYFGPGTRLTVT.